This TCR beta chain was recovered during a study of T cell responses to AZD1222 COVID-19 vaccine. The germline gives CDR1 KGHSH, CDR2 LQKENI. This CDR3 region has 16 residues. V shed 2 bases, J shed 1 base, and the junction held 3 bases outside the gene matches. This clone was counted a single time. Libraries were prepared by immunoSEQ multiplex PCR; TCRdb keeps only in-frame clonotypes and omits some of them. The table has tens of thousands of clones, 85% to 95% seen once. The sequence derives from an adult in good health. The sequencing here drew on peripheral blood, taken on day 0 of AZD1222 vaccination. V and J are TRBV18 and TRBJ2-2; TRBD2 matches 8 bases. CDR3 in amino acids: CASSPILAVNTGELFF. The CDR3 DNA reads TGTGCCAGCTCACCAATACTAGCGGTGAACACCGGGGAGCTGTTTTTT.